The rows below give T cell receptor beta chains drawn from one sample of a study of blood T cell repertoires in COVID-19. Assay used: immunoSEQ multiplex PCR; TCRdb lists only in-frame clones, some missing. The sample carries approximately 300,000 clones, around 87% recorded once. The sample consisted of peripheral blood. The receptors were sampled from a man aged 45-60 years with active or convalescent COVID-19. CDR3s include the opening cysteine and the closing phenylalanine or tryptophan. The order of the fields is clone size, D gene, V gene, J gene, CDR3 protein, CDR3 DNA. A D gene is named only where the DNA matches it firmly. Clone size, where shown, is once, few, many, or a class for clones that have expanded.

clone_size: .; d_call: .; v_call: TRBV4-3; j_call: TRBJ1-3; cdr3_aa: CASRSQDPGRGNTIYF; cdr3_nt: TGCGCCAGCAGGTCTCAGGACCCGGGGAGGGGAAACACCATATATTTT
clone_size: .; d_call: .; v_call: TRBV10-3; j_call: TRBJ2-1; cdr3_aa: CALQANNEQFF; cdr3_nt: TGTGCCCTTCAGGCGAACAATGAGCAGTTCTTC
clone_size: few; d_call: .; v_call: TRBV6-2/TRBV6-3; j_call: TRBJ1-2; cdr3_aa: CASSYDYKGYTF; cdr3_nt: TGTGCCAGCAGTTACGATTACAAGGGCTACACCTTC
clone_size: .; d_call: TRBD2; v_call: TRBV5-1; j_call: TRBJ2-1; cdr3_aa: CASSSVAGDYNEQFF; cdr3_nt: TGCGCCAGCAGCTCGGTAGCGGGAGACTACAATGAGCAGTTCTTC
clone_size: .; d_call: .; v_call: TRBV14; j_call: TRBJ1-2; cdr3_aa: CASSQFMLGDYGYTF; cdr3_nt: TGTGCCAGCAGCCAATTTATGTTAGGAGACTATGGCTACACCTTC
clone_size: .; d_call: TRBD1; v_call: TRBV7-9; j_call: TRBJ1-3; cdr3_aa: CASSLWGTGGNTIYF; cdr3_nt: TGTGCCAGCAGCTTATGGGGGACAGGTGGAAACACCATATATTTT
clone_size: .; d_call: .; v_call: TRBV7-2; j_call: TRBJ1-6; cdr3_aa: CASSLAQGGHNSPLHF; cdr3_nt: TGTGCCAGCAGCTTAGCACAGGGAGGGCATAATTCACCCCTCCACTTT
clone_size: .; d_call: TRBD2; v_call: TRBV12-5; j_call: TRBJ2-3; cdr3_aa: CASAGGAFQTDTQYF; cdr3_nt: TGTGCTAGTGCGGGGGGGGCTTTTCAGACAGATACGCAGTATTTT
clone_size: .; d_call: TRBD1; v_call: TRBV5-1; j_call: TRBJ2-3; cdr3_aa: CASSLQGADTQYF; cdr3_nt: TGCGCCAGCAGCTTGCAGGGGGCAGATACGCAGTATTTT
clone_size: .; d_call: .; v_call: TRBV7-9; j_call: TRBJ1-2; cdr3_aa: CASSPWGDYGYTF; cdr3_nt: TGTGCCAGCAGCCCCTGGGGAGACTATGGCTACACCTTC
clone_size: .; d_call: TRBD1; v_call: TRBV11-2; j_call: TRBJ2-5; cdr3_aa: CASSLRTGLWQTQYF; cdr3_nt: TGTGCCAGCAGCTTGCGGACAGGGTTATGGCAGACCCAGTACTTC
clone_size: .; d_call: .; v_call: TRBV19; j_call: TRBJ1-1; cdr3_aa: CASSVFWTQNTEAFF; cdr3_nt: TGTGCCAGTAGTGTATTCTGGACACAAAACACTGAAGCTTTCTTT
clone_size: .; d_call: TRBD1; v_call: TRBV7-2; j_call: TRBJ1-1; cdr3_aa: CASSSQGDTEAFF; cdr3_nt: TGTGCCAGCAGTTCTCAGGGGGATACTGAAGCTTTCTTT
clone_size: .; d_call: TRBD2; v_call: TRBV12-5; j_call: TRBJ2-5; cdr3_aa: CASGLGGSKETQYF; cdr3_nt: TGTGCTAGTGGTTTGGGCGGGAGCAAAGAGACCCAGTACTTC
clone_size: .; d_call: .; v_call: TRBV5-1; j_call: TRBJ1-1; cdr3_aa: CASSLAGLESNTEAFF; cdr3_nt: TGCGCCAGCAGCTTGGCAGGATTGGAATCAAACACTGAAGCTTTCTTT
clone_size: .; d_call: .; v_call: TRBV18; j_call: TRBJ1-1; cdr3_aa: CASSPPVQGIHTEAFF; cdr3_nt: TGTGCCAGCTCACCACCCGTTCAGGGTATCCACACTGAAGCTTTCTTT
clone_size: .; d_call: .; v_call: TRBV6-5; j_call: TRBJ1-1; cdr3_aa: CASSYVGAEAFF; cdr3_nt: TGTGCCAGCAGTTACGTGGGAGCTGAAGCTTTCTTT
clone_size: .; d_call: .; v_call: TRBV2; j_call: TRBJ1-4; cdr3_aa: CASSELGQANEKLFF; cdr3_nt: TGTGCCAGCAGTGAGCTGGGGCAGGCTAATGAAAAACTGTTTTTT
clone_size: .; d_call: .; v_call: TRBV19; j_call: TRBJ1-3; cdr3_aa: CASFSWGDSGNTIYF; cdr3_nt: TGTGCCAGTTTTTCCTGGGGGGACTCTGGAAACACCATATATTTT
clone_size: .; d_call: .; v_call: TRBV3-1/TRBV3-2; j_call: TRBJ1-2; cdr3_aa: CASQDELDGYTF; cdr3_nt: TGTGCCTCCCAGGATGAGTTAGATGGCTACACCTTC
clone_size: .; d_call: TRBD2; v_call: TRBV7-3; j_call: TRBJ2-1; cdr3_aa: CASSLRGLAANNEQFF; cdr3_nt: TGTGCCAGCAGCTTAAGGGGACTAGCGGCTAACAATGAGCAGTTCTTC
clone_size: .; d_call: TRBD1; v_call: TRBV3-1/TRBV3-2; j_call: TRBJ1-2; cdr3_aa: CASSRDGTGLNGYTF; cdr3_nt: TGTGCCAGCAGCCGAGACGGGACAGGTCTGAATGGCTACACCTTC
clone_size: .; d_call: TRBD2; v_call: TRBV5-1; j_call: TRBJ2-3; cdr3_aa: CASSLVGGLTDTQYF; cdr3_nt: TGCGCCAGCAGCTTGGTGGGGGGGTTGACAGATACGCAGTATTTT
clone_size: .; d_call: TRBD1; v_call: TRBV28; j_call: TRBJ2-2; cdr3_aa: CASSLSTGGDTGELFF; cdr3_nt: TGTGCCAGCAGTTTATCGACAGGGGGCGACACCGGGGAGCTGTTTTTT
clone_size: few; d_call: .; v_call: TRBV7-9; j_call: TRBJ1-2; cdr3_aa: CASSFTGDYGYTF; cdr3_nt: TGTGCCAGCAGCTTTACCGGGGACTATGGCTACACCTTC
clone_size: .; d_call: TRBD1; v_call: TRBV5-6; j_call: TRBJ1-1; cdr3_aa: CASSRRDRVNTEAFF; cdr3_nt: TGTGCCAGCAGCCGCCGGGACAGAGTGAACACTGAAGCTTTCTTT
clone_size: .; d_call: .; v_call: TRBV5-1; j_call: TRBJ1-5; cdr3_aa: CASSPDGVGQPQHF; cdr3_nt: TGCGCCAGCAGCCCGGACGGGGTAGGCCAGCCCCAGCATTTT
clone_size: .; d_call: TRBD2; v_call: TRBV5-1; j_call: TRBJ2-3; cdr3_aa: CASSFQLAGGTDTQYF; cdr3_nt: TGCGCCAGCAGCTTCCAACTAGCGGGGGGCACAGATACGCAGTATTTT
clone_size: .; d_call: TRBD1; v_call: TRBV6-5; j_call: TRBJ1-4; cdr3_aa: CASSQPGQGNEKLFF; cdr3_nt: TGTGCCAGCAGCCAGCCGGGACAGGGGAATGAAAAACTGTTTTTT
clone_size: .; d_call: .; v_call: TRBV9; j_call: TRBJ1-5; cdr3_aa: CASSVDRDQPQHF; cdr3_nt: TGTGCCAGCAGCGTAGACAGGGATCAGCCCCAGCATTTT
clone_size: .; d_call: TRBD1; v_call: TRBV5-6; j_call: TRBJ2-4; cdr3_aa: CASSPGTAKNIQYF; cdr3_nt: TGTGCCAGCAGCCCCGGGACAGCGAAAAACATTCAGTACTTC
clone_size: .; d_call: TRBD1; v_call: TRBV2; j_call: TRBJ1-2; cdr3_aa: CASTIGDRAFGYTF; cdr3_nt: TGTGCCAGCACTATTGGGGACAGGGCCTTTGGCTACACCTTC
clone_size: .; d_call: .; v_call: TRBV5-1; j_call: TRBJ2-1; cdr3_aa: CASSRDTYSSSYNEQFF; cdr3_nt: TGCGCCAGCAGCCGGGACACCTACTCGAGCTCCTACAATGAGCAGTTCTTC
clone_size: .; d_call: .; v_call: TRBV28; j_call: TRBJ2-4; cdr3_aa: CASSNYKLAKNIQYF; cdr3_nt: TGTGCCAGCAGTAACTACAAATTAGCCAAAAACATTCAGTACTTC
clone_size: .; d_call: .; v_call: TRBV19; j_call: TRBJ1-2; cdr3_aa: CASRRTFRARLDGYTF; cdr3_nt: TGTGCCAGTAGACGAACTTTCAGAGCCCGACTTGATGGCTACACCTTC
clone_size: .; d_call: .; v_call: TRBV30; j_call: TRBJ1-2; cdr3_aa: CAWSPGPNYGYTF; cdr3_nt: TGTGCCTGGAGTCCAGGGCCCAACTATGGCTACACCTTC
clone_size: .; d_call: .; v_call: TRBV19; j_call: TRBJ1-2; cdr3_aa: CASSIDSDPRNYGYTF; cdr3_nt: TGTGCCAGTAGTATCGACAGTGACCCAAGAAACTATGGCTACACCTTC
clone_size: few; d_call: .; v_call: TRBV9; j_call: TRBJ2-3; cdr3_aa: CASSARTGTDTQYF; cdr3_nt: TGTGCCAGCAGCGCGCGGACAGGCACAGATACGCAGTATTTT
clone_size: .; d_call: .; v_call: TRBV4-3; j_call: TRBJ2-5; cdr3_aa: CASSQQGSETQYF; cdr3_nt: TGCGCCAGCAGCCAACAGGGTTCTGAGACCCAGTACTTC
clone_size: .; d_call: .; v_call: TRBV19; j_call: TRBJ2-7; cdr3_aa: CASSMSRKTYEQYF; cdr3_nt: TGTGCCAGTAGTATGTCCCGGAAGACTTACGAGCAGTACTTC
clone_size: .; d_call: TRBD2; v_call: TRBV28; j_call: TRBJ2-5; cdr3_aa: CASRGGGGSKETQYF; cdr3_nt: TGTGCCAGCAGGGGAGGCGGGGGGAGCAAAGAGACCCAGTACTTC
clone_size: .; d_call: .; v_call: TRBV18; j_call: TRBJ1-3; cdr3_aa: CASSPSQGLGNTIYF; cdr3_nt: TGTGCCAGCTCACCAAGCCAGGGGCTTGGAAACACCATATATTTT
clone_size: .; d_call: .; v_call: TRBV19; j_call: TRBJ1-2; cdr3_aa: CASSIDIGYNYGYTF; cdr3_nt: TGTGCCAGTAGTATAGACATCGGGTATAACTATGGCTACACCTTC
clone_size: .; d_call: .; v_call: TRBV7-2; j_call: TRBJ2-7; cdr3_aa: CASSFVDFSYEQYF; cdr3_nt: TGTGCCAGCAGCTTTGTGGACTTTTCCTACGAGCAGTACTTC
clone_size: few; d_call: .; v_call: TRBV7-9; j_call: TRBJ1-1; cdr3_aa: CASTLGGSRNTEAFF; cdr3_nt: TGTGCCAGCACCCTTGGGGGCAGCCGGAACACTGAAGCTTTCTTT
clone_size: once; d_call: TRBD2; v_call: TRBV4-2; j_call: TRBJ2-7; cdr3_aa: CASSRTGLAGGYEQYF; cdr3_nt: TGTGCCAGCAGCCGAACCGGACTAGCGGGAGGGTACGAGCAGTACTTC
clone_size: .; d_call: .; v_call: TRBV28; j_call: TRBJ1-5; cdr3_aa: CASSPGLRNQPQHF; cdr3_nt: TGTGCCAGCAGCCCAGGGTTGCGCAATCAGCCCCAGCATTTT
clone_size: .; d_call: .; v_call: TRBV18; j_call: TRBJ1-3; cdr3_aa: CASSPLAAGFSGNTIYF; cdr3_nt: TGTGCCAGCTCACCACTCGCTGCAGGGTTCTCTGGAAACACCATATATTTT
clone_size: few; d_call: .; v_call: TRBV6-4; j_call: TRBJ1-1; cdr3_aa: CASRPQGWNTEAFF; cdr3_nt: TGTGCCAGCCGACCCCAGGGGTGGAACACTGAAGCTTTCTTT
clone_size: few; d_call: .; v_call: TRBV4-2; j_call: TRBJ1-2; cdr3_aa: CASSQETVDGYTF; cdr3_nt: TGTGCCAGCAGCCAAGAGACTGTCGATGGCTACACCTTC
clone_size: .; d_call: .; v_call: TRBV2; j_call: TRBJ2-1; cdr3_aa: CASSGRNEQFF; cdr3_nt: TGTGCCAGCAGTGGTCGGAATGAGCAGTTCTTC
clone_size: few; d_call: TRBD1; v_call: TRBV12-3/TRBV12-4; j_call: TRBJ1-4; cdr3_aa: CASSPGTVEKLFF; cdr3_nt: TGTGCCAGCAGTCCGGGGACAGTCGAAAAACTGTTTTTT
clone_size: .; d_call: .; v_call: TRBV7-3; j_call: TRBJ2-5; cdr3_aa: CASSATGRETQYF; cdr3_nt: TGTGCCAGCAGCGCGACAGGCCGAGAGACCCAGTACTTC
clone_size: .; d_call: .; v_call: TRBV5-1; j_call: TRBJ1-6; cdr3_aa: CASSLLTGNSPLHF; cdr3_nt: TGCGCCAGCAGTCTCCTTACAGGGAATTCACCCCTCCACTTT
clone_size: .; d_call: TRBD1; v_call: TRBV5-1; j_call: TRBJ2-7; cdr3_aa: CASSLVGTGGREQYF; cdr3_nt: TGCGCCAGCAGCTTGGTAGGGACAGGGGGCCGCGAGCAGTACTTC
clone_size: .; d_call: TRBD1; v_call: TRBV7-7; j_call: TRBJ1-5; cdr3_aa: CASTEDRERYSNQPQHF; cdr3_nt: TGTGCTAGCACGGAGGACAGGGAGAGGTATAGCAATCAGCCCCAGCATTTT